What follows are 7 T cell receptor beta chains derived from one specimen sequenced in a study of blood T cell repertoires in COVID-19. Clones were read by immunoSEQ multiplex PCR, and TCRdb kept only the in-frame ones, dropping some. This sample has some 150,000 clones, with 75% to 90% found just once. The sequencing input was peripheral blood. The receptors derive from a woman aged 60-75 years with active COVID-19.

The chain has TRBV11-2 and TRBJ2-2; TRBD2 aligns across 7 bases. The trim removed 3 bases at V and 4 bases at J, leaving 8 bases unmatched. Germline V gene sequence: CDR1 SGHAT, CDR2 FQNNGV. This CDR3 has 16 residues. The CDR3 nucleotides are TGTGCCAGCAGCTTTGGGGGACTATCAGGCACCGGGGAGCTGTTTTTT. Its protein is CASSFGGLSGTGELFF.

The CDR3 DNA is TGTGCCAGCAGCCCAGGGCAGGGTTTCGAGACCCAGTACTTC. Residues: CASSPGQGFETQYF. This chain uses TRBV11-3 with TRBJ2-5, with D maybe TRBD1 (5 bases). V gave up 5 bases and J gave up 5 bases, with 15 bases separating them. The CDR3 runs to 14 residues. From germline, CDR1 is SGHNT and CDR2 YENEEA.

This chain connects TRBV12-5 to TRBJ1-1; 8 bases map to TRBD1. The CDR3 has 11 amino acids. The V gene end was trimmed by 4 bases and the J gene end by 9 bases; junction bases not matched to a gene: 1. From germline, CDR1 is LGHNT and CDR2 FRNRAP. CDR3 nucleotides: TGTGCTAGTGGTTGGGACAGGAAAGCTTTCTTT. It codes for CASGWDRKAFF.

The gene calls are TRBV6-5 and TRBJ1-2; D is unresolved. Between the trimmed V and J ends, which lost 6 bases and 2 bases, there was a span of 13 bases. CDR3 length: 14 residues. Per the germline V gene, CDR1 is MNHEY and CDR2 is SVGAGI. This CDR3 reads CASRPGQANYGYTF. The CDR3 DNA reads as TGTGCCAGCAGGCCCGGTCAGGCGAACTATGGCTACACCTTC.

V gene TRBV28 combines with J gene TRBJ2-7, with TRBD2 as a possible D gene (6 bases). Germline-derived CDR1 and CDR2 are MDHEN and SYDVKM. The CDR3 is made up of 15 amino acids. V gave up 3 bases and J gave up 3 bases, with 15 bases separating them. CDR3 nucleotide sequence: TGTGCCAGCAGTTTCGGCGGGACCTCCTTCTACGAGCAGTACTTC. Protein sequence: CASSFGGTSFYEQYF. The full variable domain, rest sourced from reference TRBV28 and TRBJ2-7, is DVKVTQSSRYLVKRTGEKVFLECVQDMDHENMFWYRQDPGLGLRLIYFSYDVKMKEKGDIPEGYSVSREKKERFSLILESASTNQTSMYLCASSFGGTSFYEQYFGPGTRLTVT.

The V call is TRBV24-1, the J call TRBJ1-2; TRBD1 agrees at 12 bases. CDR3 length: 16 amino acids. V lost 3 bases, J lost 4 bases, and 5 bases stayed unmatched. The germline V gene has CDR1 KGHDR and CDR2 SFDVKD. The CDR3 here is CATSDPGQGAGYGYTF. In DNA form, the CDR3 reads TGTGCCACCAGTGATCCGGGACAGGGGGCTGGCTATGGCTACACCTTC.

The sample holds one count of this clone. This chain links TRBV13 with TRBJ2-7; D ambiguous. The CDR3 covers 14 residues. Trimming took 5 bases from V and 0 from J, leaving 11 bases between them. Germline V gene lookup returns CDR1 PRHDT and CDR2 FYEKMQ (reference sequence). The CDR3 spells CASSPAANSYEQYF. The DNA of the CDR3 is TGTGCCAGCAGCCCCGCAGCGAACTCCTACGAGCAGTACTTC.